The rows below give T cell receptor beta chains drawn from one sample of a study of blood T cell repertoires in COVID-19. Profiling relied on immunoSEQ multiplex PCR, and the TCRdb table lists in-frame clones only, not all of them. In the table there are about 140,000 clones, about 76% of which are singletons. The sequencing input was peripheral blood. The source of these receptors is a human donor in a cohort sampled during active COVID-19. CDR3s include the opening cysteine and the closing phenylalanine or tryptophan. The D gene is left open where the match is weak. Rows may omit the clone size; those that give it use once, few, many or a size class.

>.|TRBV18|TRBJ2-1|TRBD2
TGTGCCAGCTCACCCGGACTAGCGGGAGCTTATGAGCAGTTCTTC
CASSPGLAGAYEQFF
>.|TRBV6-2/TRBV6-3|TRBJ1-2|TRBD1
TGTGCCAGCAGTTACGACAGGGGCTATGGCTACACCTTC
CASSYDRGYGYTF
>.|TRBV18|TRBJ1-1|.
TGTGCCAGCTCGCAGGGGCTGAGGACTGAAGCTTTCTTT
CASSQGLRTEAFF
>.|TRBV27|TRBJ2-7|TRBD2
TGTGCCAGCAATCGGGGGGTTGGTTTGGACGAGCAGTACTTC
CASNRGVGLDEQYF
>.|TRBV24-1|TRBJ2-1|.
TGTGCCACCAGTGATCCTGGGTGGCGGAGCGTCAATGAGCAGTTCTTC
CATSDPGWRSVNEQFF
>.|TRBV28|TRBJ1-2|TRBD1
TGTGCCAGCAGAGAAGGACAGGGGAACTATGGCTACACCTTC
CASREGQGNYGYTF
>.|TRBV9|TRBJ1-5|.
TGTGCCAGCAGCGCTCTACAGGGTGGAACAAGTCAGCCCCAGCATTTT
CASSALQGGTSQPQHF
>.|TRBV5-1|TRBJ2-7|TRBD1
TGCGCCAGCAGCATGGACAGGGTGTGGGAGCAGTACTTC
CASSMDRVWEQYF
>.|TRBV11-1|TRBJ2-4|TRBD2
TGTGCCAGCAGCTGGACTAGCGGGAGGGCCAAAAACATTCAGTACTTC
CASSWTSGRAKNIQYF
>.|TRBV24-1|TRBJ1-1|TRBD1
TGTGCCACCAGTGAGGGGGGACAGGGGGACACTGAAGCTTTCTTT
CATSEGGQGDTEAFF
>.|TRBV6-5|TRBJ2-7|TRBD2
TGTGCCAGCGCGGGAGCGATCCCAACACGATACGAGCAGTACTTC
CASAGAIPTRYEQYF
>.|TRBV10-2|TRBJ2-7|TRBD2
TGCGCCAGCAGCGACCCGGGACTACAAATCTCCTACGAGCAGTACTTC
CASSDPGLQISYEQYF
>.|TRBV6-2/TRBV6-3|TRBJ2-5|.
TGTGCCAGCAGTTACCTCGTGGAGGGGGAGACCCAGTACTTC
CASSYLVEGETQYF
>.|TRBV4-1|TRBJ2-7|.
TGCGCCAGCAGCCAATTCGCGGACATAATGAGCTCCTACGAGCAGTACTTC
CASSQFADIMSSYEQYF
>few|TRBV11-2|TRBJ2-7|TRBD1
TGTGCCAGCAGTGAACAGGGGGCTGCCTACGAGCAGTACTTC
CASSEQGAAYEQYF
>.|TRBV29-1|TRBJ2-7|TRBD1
TGCAGCGTTGAAACCTCGGGACAGGGGACCTACGAGCAGTACTTC
CSVETSGQGTYEQYF
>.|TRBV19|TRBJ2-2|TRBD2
TGTGCCAGTAGTCGTTCAGGGACTAGCGGGACCGGGGAGCTGTTTTTT
CASSRSGTSGTGELFF
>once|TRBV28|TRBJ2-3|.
TGTGCCAGCAGTTTACCCCTAGTTCTTAGCACAGATACGCAGTATTTT
CASSLPLVLSTDTQYF
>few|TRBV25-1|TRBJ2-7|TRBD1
TGTGCCAGCAGTAACGACAGGGGAGCCTACGAGCAGTACTTC
CASSNDRGAYEQYF